This entry lists 9 T cell receptor beta chains sequenced from one sample in a study of cytomegalovirus exposure and HLA in healthy donors. With 60 Vbeta and 13 Jbeta primers, the PCR was carried out. Profiled with immunoSEQ multiplex PCR; TCRdb holds only in-frame clones, not every one. The repertoire consists of some 83,000 clones, with over 60% occurring once and the leading ten covering 4% to 5%. Sequencing used PBMCs. These receptors all stem from a man in his sixties in good health and CMV-seronegative.

The chain links TRBV6-1 to TRBJ1-1; 11 bases are a match to TRBD1. V was clipped by 3 bases and J by 11 bases; unmatched bases: 8. The CDR3 spans 14 residues. In germline, CDR1 is MNHNS, CDR2 SASEGT. CDR3 sequence (DNA): TGTGCCAGCAGTGACGGACAGGGGGCGAGGGGTGCTTTCTTT. Translating gives CASSDGQGARGAFF.

This clone was detected only a few times. This chain connects TRBV5-1 to TRBJ1-6; D is ambiguous. CDR1 is SGHRS, CDR2 YFSETQ, per germline. Deletions cut 0 bases from V and 10 bases from J, with 11 bases between. The CDR3 consists of 14 residues. The CDR3 loop is CASSLESRSSPLHF. CDR3 in DNA: TGCGCCAGCAGCTTGGAGAGCCGGAGCTCACCCCTCCACTTT. The variable domain in full, completed from reference TRBV5-1 and TRBJ1-6, reads KAGVTQTPRYLIKTRGQQVTLSCSPISGHRSVSWYQQTPGQGLQFLFEYFSETQRNKGNFPGRFSGRQFSNSRSEMNVSTLELGDSALYLCASSLESRSSPLHFGNGTRLTVT.

The chain recombines TRBV29-1 with TRBJ1-1; a possible D gene is TRBD1 (5 bases). Trimming took off 6 bases at V and 5 bases at J, with 16 bases between the two ends. Germline lookup yields CDR1 SQVTM and CDR2 ANQGSEA. The CDR3 loop spans 13 amino acids. CDR3 nucleotide sequence: TGCAGCGTCCCCGGGACTCCCAGAACTGAAGCTTTCTTT. As protein: CSVPGTPRTEAFF.

This clone was observed a single time. The rearrangement links TRBV7-7 to TRBJ2-1; TRBD2 aligns across 12 bases. With V trimmed by 1 base and J by 8 bases, 9 bases remained unmatched. Germline lookup yields CDR1 SSHAT and CDR2 FNYEAQ (reference sequence). The CDR3 is 17 amino acids. CDR3 in amino acids: CASSLVASGGAGHEQFF. CDR3 nucleotide sequence: TGTGCCAGCAGCTTAGTGGCTAGCGGGGGGGCCGGGCATGAGCAGTTCTTC.

The chain links TRBV7-5 to TRBJ1-1; the listed D gene, TRBD1, was not tested against the DNA. TRBV7-5 is classified as a pseudogene. This CDR3 region has 16 residues. CDR3 in DNA: TGTGCCAGAAGCTTACCACCCTGGGCGTTGAACACTGAAGCTTTCTTT. Its protein is CARSLPPWALNTEAFF.

The J gene is TRBJ1-4, the V gene TRBV6-5; no reliable D call. The ends were cut back, 5 bases at V and 0 bases at J, with 7 bases in the middle. This CDR3 is 14 amino acids long. CDR1 is MNHEY, CDR2 SVGAGI, per germline. The CDR3 protein is CASSDIATNEKLFF. CDR3 bases: TGTGCCAGCAGTGACATTGCAACTAATGAAAAACTGTTTTTT.

The V call is TRBV4-1, the J call TRBJ2-7; D unclear. Germline V gives CDR1 MGHRA, CDR2 YSYEKL. The V gene lost 1 base and the J gene lost 4 bases, with 8 bases spanning the gap. CDR3 size: 13 residues. CDR3 nucleotides: TGCGCCAGCAGCCAAGTCGTCCCGTACGAGCAGTACTTC. Translated: CASSQVVPYEQYF.

This clone is classed as medium-sized (0.01 to 0.1%). The chain employs TRBV6-1 and TRBJ2-1, with D perhaps matching TRBD2 (6 bases). Between the trimmed V and J ends, which lost 3 bases and 6 bases, there was a span of 12 bases. Germline CDR1 MNHNS, CDR2 SASEGT. CDR3 length: 14 amino acids. CDR3 sequence (DNA): TGTGCCAGCAGTGACTCACAGGAGGGCAATGAGCAGTTCTTC. Protein: CASSDSQEGNEQFF.

CDR3 sequence (DNA): TGTGCCAGCAGCTTAAAAAGGTCCCCGGGACAGGGTAAAGGGAGGGGCAATCAGCCCCAGCATTTT. As protein: CASSLKRSPGQGKGRGNQPQHF. The chain uses TRBV7-3 and TRBJ1-5; 9 bases align to TRBD1. The CDR3 is 22 residues long. Germline V gene data show CDR1 as SGHTA and CDR2 as FQGTGA. Trimming took 1 base from V and 2 from J; bases not matched to a gene: 21.